Shown below are 24 T cell receptor beta chains from a single sample sequenced in a study of identifying expanded T cells in peripheral blood. Only in-frame clones appear in the TCRdb table, and some are missing; sequencing was by immunoSEQ multiplex PCR. Of 90,000 to 110,000 clones in the sample, about nine tenths are singletons; the top ten hold around 8.2%. The sequenced material came from blood. These receptor sequences come from a person aged 18 to 70 in good health.

The chain carries TRBV7-9 and TRBJ2-3, with no clear D. Germline V lookup: CDR1 SEHNR, CDR2 FQNEAQ (reference sequence). The V end was cut by 1 base, the J end by 6 bases, with 5 bases between. The CDR3 is 12 residues long. CDR3 DNA sequence: TGTGCCAGCAGCTTAGTAGGGGATACGCAGTATTTT. It codes for CASSLVGDTQYF. Full variable domain (rest looked up from reference TRBV7-9 and TRBJ2-3): DTGVSQNPRHKITKRGQNVTFRCDPISEHNRLYWYRQTLGQGPEFLTYFQNEAQLEKSRLLSDRFSAERPKGSFSTLEIQRTEQGDSAMYLCASSLVGDTQYFGPGTRLTVL.

The V and J genes are TRBV29-1 and TRBJ2-7; possible D gene TRBD1, 6 bases. CDR3 length equals 16 residues. The ends were cut back, 0 bases at V and 0 bases at J, with 15 bases in the middle. Germline values: CDR1 SQVTM, CDR2 ANQGSEA. The chain's CDR3 is CSVEDPGDITSYEQYF. For the CDR3, the DNA is TGCAGCGTTGAAGATCCCGGGGACATCACCTCCTACGAGCAGTACTTC.

The chain combines TRBV18 with TRBJ2-6, with D hard to call. Germline V lookup: CDR1 KGHSH, CDR2 LQKENI. V lost 2 bases and J 3 bases, leaving 5 bases between the germline ends. CDR3 length: 14 residues. Here the CDR3 DNA reads TGTGCCAGCTCACCAGGGGTTGGGGCCAACGTCCTGACTTTC. This codes for CASSPGVGANVLTF.

This rearrangement joins TRBV25-1 to TRBJ1-2; 7 bases are shared with TRBD1. The length of the CDR3 is 13 residues. V lost 5 bases to trimming and J lost 6 bases; unmatched junction nucleotides: 6. Germline assignment: CDR1 MGHDK and CDR2 SYGVNS. This CDR3 reads CASSLRQGHGYTF. The CDR3, as DNA: TGTGCCAGCAGTCTACGACAGGGTCATGGCTACACCTTC.

J is TRBJ2-7 and V is TRBV2; D gene unclear. The germline V gene encodes CDR1 SNHLY and CDR2 FYNNEI. The V end lost 7 bases, the J end lost 6 bases, and 10 bases lay between the germline ends. The CDR3 loop spans 11 amino acids. Here the CDR3 DNA reads TGTGCCAGCACCGTCTTACGCGAGCAGTACTTC. Its translation: CASTVLREQYF.

This chain connects TRBV30 to TRBJ1-1; 9 positions match TRBD1. Germline CDR1 reads GTSNPN; CDR2 reads SVGIG (reference sequence). The junction had 10 bases not matched to a gene; V was cut back by 4 bases and J by 4 bases. This CDR3 is 15 amino acids long. The CDR3 DNA sequence: TGTGCCTGGACTATCGGGACAGGGCCTCTCACTGAAGCTTTCTTT. This codes for CAWTIGTGPLTEAFF.

The rearrangement uses TRBV18 and TRBJ1-1; D gene uncertain. V was trimmed by 5 bases and J by 4 bases, leaving 14 bases between them. Germline V gene data show CDR1 as KGHSH and CDR2 as LQKENI. The CDR3 has 14 amino acids. The CDR3 DNA reads TGTGCCAGCTCATCGGTATGGAGTTCCACTGAAGCTTTCTTT. Translated, it gives CASSSVWSSTEAFF.

The rearrangement joins TRBV18 to TRBJ1-1; 9 bases are a match to TRBD1. CDR3 length: 12 amino acids. Looked up from germline, CDR1 is KGHSH and CDR2 is LQKENI. Germline trimming cut 5 bases from V and 8 bases from J; bases unmatched to any gene: 3. The CDR3 sequence is CASSTGGWEAFF. The CDR3 DNA reads TGTGCCAGCTCAACAGGGGGCTGGGAAGCTTTCTTT.

V gene TRBV28 combines with J gene TRBJ2-7, with a weak D call TRBD2 (5 bases). CDR1 and CDR2 (germline): MDHEN, SYDVKM. V lost 4 bases to trimming and J lost 4 bases, with 17 bases between them. This CDR3 contains 15 residues. CDR3 in amino acids: CASSSSPGNGYEQYF. The CDR3 coding sequence is TGTGCCAGCAGTTCCTCCCCCGGGAATGGGTACGAGCAGTACTTC.

The chain combines TRBV6-6 with TRBJ1-5; 9 positions agree with TRBD1. V lost 6 bases and J lost 3; bases outside the gene matches: 6. Germline V lookup: CDR1 MNHNY, CDR2 SVGAGI (reference sequence). The CDR3 consists of 15 residues. DNA of the CDR3: TGTGCCAGCAGCGACGGGACAGGGCCCAATCAGCCCCAGCATTTT. Its translation is CASSDGTGPNQPQHF.

This chain links TRBV7-3 with TRBJ1-1; D gene ambiguous. The CDR3 extends over 13 amino acids. Germline lookup yields CDR1 SGHTA and CDR2 FQGTGA. Between the trimmed V and J ends, which lost 1 base and 1 base, there was a span of 4 bases. This CDR3 is CASSLMTNTEAFF. The CDR3 nucleotides read TGTGCCAGCAGCTTAATGACGAACACTGAAGCTTTCTTT.

The V call is TRBV5-1, the J call TRBJ2-3, with D possibly being TRBD2 (5 bases). V was trimmed by 4 bases and J by 0 bases, leaving 9 bases between them. Germline V lookup: CDR1 SGHRS, CDR2 YFSETQ. CDR3 size: 14 residues. CDR3 residues: CASSAGISTDTQYF. In nucleotides, the CDR3 is TGCGCCAGCAGCGCGGGCATTAGCACAGATACGCAGTATTTT.

V gene TRBV5-1 combines with J gene TRBJ1-2; 7 bases fit TRBD1. The germline CDR1 and CDR2 sequences are SGHRS and YFSETQ. The junction had 4 bases not matched to a gene; V was cut back by 2 bases and J by 6 bases. There are 13 residues in the CDR3. CDR3 sequence: CASSFGQADGYTF. CDR3 in DNA: TGCGCCAGCAGCTTCGGACAGGCCGATGGCTACACCTTC.

This sequence joins TRBV28 and TRBJ2-7; D gene ambiguous. The ends were cut back, 5 bases at V and 2 bases at J, with 7 bases in the middle. In germline, CDR1 is MDHEN, CDR2 SYDVKM. The length of the CDR3 is 12 residues. Here the CDR3 DNA reads TGTGCCAGCAGTCCGACACCCTACGAGCAGTACTTC. Translating it yields CASSPTPYEQYF.

The chain is built from TRBV11-1 and TRBJ2-2; the match to TRBD1 covers 10 bases. Germline assignment: CDR1 SGHAT and CDR2 FQDESV (reference sequence). The CDR3 extends over 15 amino acids. V lost 5 bases, J lost 6 bases, and 6 bases stayed unmatched. For the CDR3, the DNA is TGTGCCAGCAGCCCGGGGGACAGGGGATCCGGGGAGCTGTTTTTT. Amino acids: CASSPGDRGSGELFF.

This clone has only one observation. The chain employs TRBV28 and TRBJ1-6, with D perhaps TRBD1 (6 bases). CDR1 MDHEN and CDR2 SYDVKM come from the germline V gene. CDR3 length: 13 residues. Trimming took off 7 bases at V and 7 bases at J, with 11 bases between the two ends. The CDR3 reads CASTGQLNSPLHF. CDR3 DNA: TGTGCCAGCACCGGACAGCTAAATTCACCCCTCCACTTT.

The rearrangement uses TRBV5-6 and TRBJ1-2; the D is unclear. Germline CDR1 reads SGHDT; CDR2 reads YYEEEE. CDR3 size: 14 residues. Trimming cost V 0 bases and J 2 bases, with 8 bases left between them. The CDR3 nucleotides are TGTGCCAGCAGCTTGGGTCCGGAGAACTATGGCTACACCTTC. This encodes CASSLGPENYGYTF. Filled out from reference TRBV5-6 and TRBJ1-2, the complete variable domain reads DAGVTQSPTHLIKTRGQQVTLRCSPKSGHDTVSWYQQALGQGPQFIFQYYEEEERQRGNFPDRFSGHQFPNYSSELNVNALLLGDSALYLCASSLGPENYGYTFGSGTRLTVV.

The genes are TRBV12-5 and TRBJ2-1; D remains ambiguous. Trimming removed 3 bases from V and 5 bases from J, with 14 bases in between. Per the germline V gene, CDR1 is LGHNT and CDR2 is FRNRAP. The CDR3 spans 15 residues. For the CDR3, the DNA is TGTGCTAGTGGTTTCAAGATCAATCGGCACAATGAGCAGTTCTTC. It translates to CASGFKINRHNEQFF. Supplemented by reference TRBV12-5 and TRBJ2-1, the full variable domain reads DARVTQTPRHKVTEMGQEVTMRCQPILGHNTVFWYRQTMMQGLELLAYFRNRAPLDDSGMPKDRFSAEMPDATLATLKIQPSEPRDSAVYFCASGFKINRHNEQFFGPGTRLTVL.

The rearrangement joins TRBV9 to TRBJ2-7, with 8 bases matching TRBD1. After removal of 8 bases from V and 3 bases from J, the junction contained 10 bases not matched to a gene. The CDR3 spans 14 residues. The germline V gene has CDR1 SGDLS and CDR2 YYNGEE. The CDR3 reads CASAVGQVNYEQYF. CDR3 DNA: TGTGCCAGTGCTGTGGGACAGGTAAACTACGAGCAGTACTTC.

The chain links TRBV29-1 to TRBJ1-2; TRBD1 matches at 8 bases. The CDR3 is made up of 13 amino acids. Germline CDR1 reads SQVTM; CDR2 reads ANQGSEA. V trimming: 4 bases; J trimming: 3 bases; junction bases outside the gene matches: 4. The CDR3 spells CSVVQGADYGYTF. CDR3 bases: TGCAGCGTTGTTCAGGGGGCGGACTATGGCTACACCTTC.

The chain employs TRBV6-4 and TRBJ2-7; a possible D gene is TRBD1 (6 bases). This CDR3 region has 14 residues. The V and J ends lost 7 bases and 7 bases respectively, with 20 bases between them. Germline values: CDR1 MRHNA, CDR2 SNTAGT. The CDR3 sequence is CASIRGTRVSEQYF. CDR3 DNA sequence: TGTGCCAGCATTAGGGGGACCCGGGTTAGTGAGCAGTACTTC.

The chain carries TRBV5-1 and TRBJ2-5; a possible D gene is TRBD1 (6 bases). The ends were cut back, 4 bases at V and 2 bases at J, with 15 bases in the middle. The germline gives CDR1 SGHRS, CDR2 YFSETQ. The CDR3 runs 15 residues. The CDR3 loop is CASSGMPGHQETQYF. As DNA, the CDR3 is TGCGCCAGCAGCGGAATGCCGGGACATCAAGAGACCCAGTACTTC.

Note on this clone: Other DNA sequences in the same sample also yield this CDR3. The CDR3: CASSLMGTDGEKLFF. The CDR3 region has the DNA TGCGCCAGCAGCTTAATGGGGACAGACGGAGAAAAACTGTTTTTT. V gene TRBV5-1 combines with J gene TRBJ1-4; TRBD1 aligns across 7 bases. The CDR3 is made up of 15 amino acids. Germline V gives CDR1 SGHRS, CDR2 YFSETQ. Trimming took 2 bases from V and 8 from J; bases not matched to a gene: 9.

The chain links TRBV6-6 to TRBJ1-3; D unclear. The germline gives CDR1 MNHNY, CDR2 SVGAGI (reference sequence). The V gene lost 0 bases and the J gene lost 0 bases, with 9 bases spanning the gap. There are 16 residues in the CDR3. The CDR3 nucleotides read TGTGCCAGCAGTTACTCCTCCGCGACCTCTGGAAACACCATATATTTT. It is translated as CASSYSSATSGNTIYF.